These 9 T cell receptor beta chains share one sample of origin, sequenced in a study of cytomegalovirus exposure and HLA in healthy donors. Assay: immunoSEQ multiplex PCR; the TCRdb copy retains only in-frame clones and omits some. The profile covers some 250,000 clones, with nearly 90% appearing a single time and 0.3% to 0.4% taken by the ten largest. The sample consisted of PBMCs. The receptors derive from a woman between 18 and 30 years old in good health and CMV-seronegative.

This chain joins TRBV5-1 and TRBJ1-1; the D gene is possibly TRBD1 (5 bases). Trimming shortened V by 7 bases and J by 4 bases, and 14 bases separated the two germline ends. The CDR3 sequence is 13 residues long. Germline CDR1 reads SGHRS; CDR2 reads YFSETQ. The CDR3 region is CASQESGVTEAFF. CDR3 coding DNA: TGCGCCAGCCAAGAGTCGGGGGTCACTGAAGCTTTCTTT.

This clone is a singleton in its sample. The rearrangement uses TRBV11-2 and TRBJ2-7; D remains ambiguous. Germline CDR1 SGHAT, CDR2 FQNNGV. The CDR3 runs to 13 residues. Trimming removed 5 bases at V and 7 bases at J, with 15 bases between. The CDR3 spells CASSKDHLGEQYV. The CDR3 region has the DNA TGTGCCAGCAGCAAAGACCACTTAGGAGAGCAGTACGTC.

V gene TRBV27 combines with J gene TRBJ2-1; 8 positions match TRBD1. Germline trimming cut 3 bases from V and 9 bases from J; bases unmatched to any gene: 13. The length of the CDR3 is 16 residues. CDR1 MNHEY and CDR2 SMNVEV come from the germline V gene (reference sequence). The CDR3 bases are TGTGCCAGCAGTTTCTCTGCGGACAGGGTTGAAGGTGAGCAGTTCTTC. This sequence encodes CASSFSADRVEGEQFF.

The chain links TRBV28 to TRBJ2-7, with 7 bases aligning to TRBD2. The J segment lost 1 base and the V segment lost 2 bases, leaving 5 bases of the junction unmatched. From germline, CDR1 is MDHEN and CDR2 SYDVKM. This CDR3 region has 15 residues. This chain's CDR3 is CASSLAGVPSYEQYV. DNA of the CDR3: TGTGCCAGCAGTTTAGCGGGGGTCCCTTCCTACGAGCAGTACGTC.

This chain uses TRBV7-9 with TRBJ2-5; 10 nucleotides align to TRBD1. The CDR3 totals 14 residues. V was clipped by 3 bases and J by 4 bases; unmatched bases: 2. The germline V gene encodes CDR1 SEHNR and CDR2 FQNEAQ (reference sequence). CDR3 sequence: CASSFGQGGETQYF. The CDR3 coding sequence is TGTGCCAGCAGCTTCGGACAGGGGGGAGAGACCCAGTACTTC.

The gene calls are TRBV5-1 and TRBJ1-1, with 8 bases aligning to TRBD1. The CDR3 has 15 amino acids. From germline, CDR1 is SGHRS and CDR2 YFSETQ. V dropped 1 base and J dropped 6; count of bases not matched to a gene: 8. The CDR3 here is CASSLTGQGMSEAFF. The CDR3 nucleotides are TGCGCCAGCAGCTTGACAGGACAGGGAATGTCTGAAGCTTTCTTT.

The chain recombines TRBV30 with TRBJ1-1; perhaps TRBD1 as D (6 bases). The CDR3 totals 12 residues. Trimming took 1 base from V and 11 from J, leaving 14 bases between them. Germline V CDR1 and CDR2: GTSNPN, SVGIG (reference sequence). The CDR3 here is CAWSDSGRGAFF. For the CDR3, the DNA is TGTGCCTGGAGTGACTCAGGGAGGGGGGCTTTCTTT.

V usage is TRBV10-2 and J usage is TRBJ2-7, with D perhaps matching TRBD1 (5 bases). Germline assignment: CDR1 WSHSY and CDR2 SAAADI. CDR3 length: 14 amino acids. Trimming shortened V by 4 bases and J by 0 bases, and 10 bases separated the two germline ends. CDR3 region: CASSATGASYEQYV. The DNA for the CDR3 is TGCGCCAGCAGTGCCACAGGAGCCTCCTACGAGCAGTACGTC.

V and J are TRBV20-1 and TRBJ1-2; possibly TRBD1 for D (5 bases). This CDR3 region has 11 residues. Germline V lookup: CDR1 DFQATT, CDR2 SNEGSKA (reference sequence). The CDR3 loop is CSVDKRDGYTF. The CDR3 bases are TGCAGCGTGGACAAGCGGGATGGCTACACCTTC.